Below, 2 T cell receptor beta chains from the same sample are listed, as sequenced in a study of blood T cell repertoires in COVID-19. Here immunoSEQ multiplex PCR was the method, and the copy in TCRdb shows in-frame clones only, minus some. Here the sample spans about 78,000 clones, approximately 89% being singletons. The material sequenced was peripheral blood. These receptors originate from a man in his fifties or sixties with active or convalescent COVID-19.

This clone appeared a single time. The V gene is TRBV24-1, the J gene TRBJ2-2; D perhaps matches TRBD1 (5 bases). The CDR3 is 13 amino acids. Germline V gene data show CDR1 as KGHDR and CDR2 as SFDVKD. Trimming removed 5 bases from V and 9 bases from J, with 12 bases in between. CDR3 protein: CATSGQGSRELFF. CDR3 nucleotide sequence: TGTGCCACCAGTGGTCAGGGTTCCCGGGAGCTGTTTTTT.

This chain joins TRBV21-1 and TRBJ1-4. TRBV21-1 is tagged as a pseudogene. The CDR3 is made up of 15 amino acids. The CDR3 loop is CASSKKGRRAEKLFF. In DNA form, the CDR3 reads TGTGCCAGCAGCAAAAAAGGCAGGAGGGCTGAAAAACTGTTTTTT.